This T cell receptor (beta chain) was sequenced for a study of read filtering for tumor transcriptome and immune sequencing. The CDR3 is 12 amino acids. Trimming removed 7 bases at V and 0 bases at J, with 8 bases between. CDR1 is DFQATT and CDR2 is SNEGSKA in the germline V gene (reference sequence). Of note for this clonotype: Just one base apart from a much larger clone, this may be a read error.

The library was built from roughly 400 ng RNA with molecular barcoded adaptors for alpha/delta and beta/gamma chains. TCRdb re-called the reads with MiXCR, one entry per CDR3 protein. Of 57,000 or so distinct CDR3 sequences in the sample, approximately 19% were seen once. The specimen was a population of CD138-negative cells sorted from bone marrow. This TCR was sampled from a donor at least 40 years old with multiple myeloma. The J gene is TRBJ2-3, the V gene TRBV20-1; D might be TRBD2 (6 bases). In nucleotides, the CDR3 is TGCAGTGTTGCGGGAAGCACAGATACGCAGTATTTT. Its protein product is CSVAGSTDTQYF.